This is a list of T cell receptor beta chains from one sample in a study of technical replicates of blood from a handful of donors. The table came from immunoSEQ multiplex PCR; TCRdb's copy has only in-frame clones and leaves some out. This sample has approximately 64,000 clones, with about 90% found just once. Input material: PBMCs. All receptors come from a human donor in good health. Some clones in this sample may be carry-over from other donors' samples. CDR3s include the opening cysteine and the closing phenylalanine or tryptophan. A D gene is named only where the DNA matches it firmly. The size of a clone is reported for some rows only, either as once, few or many, or as a class for expanded clones.

>TRBJ2-7|TRBV18|NA|TRBD1
CASSPRQGVNEQYF
TGTGCCAGCTCACCACGACAGGGGGTCAACGAGCAGTACTTC
>TRBJ2-5|TRBV5-4|NA|NA
CASSSGAETQYF
TGTGCCAGCAGCTCGGGAGCGGAGACCCAGTACTTC
>TRBJ2-2|TRBV6-5|NA|TRBD2
CASSQSARGGRLFF
TGTGCCAGCTCCCAGAGTGCCCGCGGGGGGAGGCTGTTTTTT
>TRBJ1-1|TRBV30|NA|NA
CAWTAGFMNTEAFF
TGTGCCTGGACCGCAGGGTTTATGAACACTGAAGCTTTCTTT
>TRBJ2-7|TRBV9|NA|NA
CARGGRSYEQYF
TGTGCCAGGGGGGGACGCTCCTACGAGCAGTACTTC
>TRBJ2-1|TRBV6-5|NA|NA
CASSWQGLYNEQFF
TGTGCCAGCAGTTGGCAGGGGCTATACAATGAGCAGTTCTTC
>TRBJ1-2|TRBV15|NA|TRBD1
CATSRDRQGVRYTF
TGTGCCACCAGCAGAGATCGACAGGGAGTACGCTACACCTTC
>TRBJ2-3|TRBV6-1|NA|TRBD1
CASSGTGETDTQYF
TGTGCCAGCAGTGGGACAGGGGAAACAGATACGCAGTATTTT
>TRBJ1-1|TRBV28|NA|NA
CASSFASAEVEAFF
TGTGCCAGCAGTTTCGCAAGTGCGGAGGTTGAAGCTTTCTTT
>TRBJ1-2|TRBV4-2|few|NA
CASSQDPGNYGYTF
TGTGCCAGCAGCCAAGATCCGGGGAACTATGGCTACACCTTC
>TRBJ1-5|TRBV30|NA|TRBD1
CAWDTGVRQPQHF
TGTGCCTGGGATACAGGGGTCCGGCAGCCCCAGCATTTT
>TRBJ1-3|TRBV27|NA|NA
CASSSHRDGRNTIYF
TGTGCCAGCAGTTCGCACAGGGACGGGAGAAACACCATATATTTT
>TRBJ2-3|TRBV7-3|NA|NA
CASSPTRTDTQYF
TGTGCCAGCAGCCCCACACGCACAGATACGCAGTATTTT
>TRBJ2-5|TRBV5-5|NA|TRBD1
CASSFRQGETQYF
TGTGCCAGCAGTTTTCGACAGGGGGAGACCCAGTACTTC
>TRBJ1-2|TRBV7-9|NA|TRBD1
CASSWTGVNYGYTF
TGTGCCAGCAGCTGGACAGGGGTTAACTATGGCTACACCTTC
>TRBJ2-5|TRBV29-1|NA|TRBD2
CSVNGAGGFQETQYF
TGCAGCGTTAATGGGGCGGGAGGGTTCCAAGAGACCCAGTACTTC
>TRBJ2-7|TRBV30|NA|TRBD2
CAWRHGGAAYEQYF
TGTGCCTGGAGACACGGGGGGGCCGCGTACGAGCAGTACTTC
>TRBJ1-1|TRBV18|NA|NA
CASSPTERQGSTEAFF
TGTGCCAGCTCACCCACGGAACGCCAGGGGAGTACTGAAGCTTTCTTT
>TRBJ2-7|TRBV19|NA|NA
CASSMRFSLYEQYF
TGTGCCAGTAGTATGCGGTTTTCTCTCTACGAGCAGTACTTC
>TRBJ2-7|TRBV2|NA|NA
CASNREYEQYF
TGTGCCAGCAACAGGGAGTACGAGCAGTACTTC
>TRBJ2-3|TRBV7-8|NA|TRBD2
CASSVYRGGTDTQYF
TGTGCCAGCAGCGTCTACCGGGGGGGAACAGATACGCAGTATTTT
>TRBJ2-7|TRBV7-3|NA|TRBD2
CASSATPGLAGVREQYF
TGTGCCAGCAGCGCGACCCCGGGACTAGCGGGAGTTCGCGAGCAGTACTTC
>TRBJ2-2|TRBV7-7|NA|TRBD2
CASSPGLAGGLGTGELFF
TGTGCCAGCAGCCCCGGACTAGCGGGGGGGCTCGGCACCGGGGAGCTGTTTTTT
>TRBJ2-5|TRBV30|NA|TRBD2
CAWRGGTSTAETQYF
TGTGCCTGGAGGGGGGGGACTAGCACCGCGGAGACCCAGTACTTC
>TRBJ2-1|TRBV11-2|NA|NA
CASSFLAGTGNEQFF
TGTGCCAGCAGCTTTCTGGCGGGTACGGGTAATGAGCAGTTCTTC
>TRBJ1-1|TRBV5-1|NA|NA
CASSLGASMNTEAFF
TGCGCCAGCAGCTTGGGGGCCTCTATGAACACTGAAGCTTTCTTT
>TRBJ2-5|TRBV7-9|NA|TRBD2
CASSLLAGGPLETQYF
TGTGCCAGCAGCTTACTAGCGGGAGGGCCCCTGGAGACCCAGTACTTC
>TRBJ2-7|TRBV4-3|NA|NA
CASSQGLGPYEQYF
TGCGCCAGCAGCCAAGGATTGGGCCCCTACGAGCAGTACTTC
>TRBJ2-1|TRBV6-4|NA|TRBD2
CASSEEASGYNEQFF
TGTGCCAGCAGTGAGGAGGCTAGCGGGTACAATGAGCAGTTCTTC
>TRBJ1-5|TRBV4-1|NA|NA
CASSLEQSSNQPQHF
TGCGCCAGCAGCCTTGAGCAATCTAGCAATCAGCCCCAGCATTTT
>TRBJ2-5|TRBV4-3|NA|NA
CASSQDLISGETQYF
TGCGCCAGCAGCCAAGATCTGATATCAGGGGAGACCCAGTACTTC
>TRBJ1-1|TRBV5-1|NA|TRBD1
CASSSTGEPNTEAFF
TGCGCCAGCAGCTCTACAGGGGAACCGAACACTGAAGCTTTCTTT
>TRBJ2-7|TRBV5-5|once|TRBD1
CASSRVGDRRSYEQYF
TGTGCCAGCAGCCGAGTTGGGGACAGACGGTCCTACGAGCAGTACTTC
>TRBJ1-2|TRBV6-5|NA|NA
CASRETRADGYTF
TGTGCCAGCAGGGAAACGAGGGCCGACGGCTACACCTTC
>TRBJ2-5|TRBV7-8|NA|TRBD2
CASSKTGLAESLTQYF
TGTGCCAGCAGCAAAACCGGACTAGCGGAAAGTTTGACCCAGTACTTC
>TRBJ1-2|TRBV12-5|NA|TRBD1
CASGYGTAQGGYTF
TGTGCTAGTGGCTACGGGACAGCCCAAGGGGGCTACACCTTC
>TRBJ2-7|TRBV12-5|NA|TRBD2
CASGPTGLAVNEQYF
TGTGCTAGTGGCCCGACGGGACTAGCCGTCAACGAGCAGTACTTC
>TRBJ2-7|TRBV5-4|NA|TRBD1
CASSLDRALGYEQYF
TGTGCCAGCAGTCTCGACAGGGCACTCGGCTACGAGCAGTACTTC
>TRBJ1-2|TRBV5-1|NA|NA
CASSFSGAAGYTF
TGCGCCAGCAGCTTTTCAGGGGCTGCCGGCTACACCTTC
>TRBJ1-1|TRBV6-5|NA|NA
CASSYWEGGGTEAFF
TGTGCCAGCAGTTACTGGGAAGGTGGAGGCACTGAAGCTTTCTTT
>TRBJ1-4|TRBV5-1|once|TRBD1
CASSDLGQDEKLFF
TGCGCCAGCAGTGACCTGGGACAGGATGAAAAACTGTTTTTT